Sequencing of this T cell receptor (beta chain) was carried out in a study of blood T cell repertoires in COVID-19. Study context: PBMCs, B-cell-depleted T cells, or T cells provided the cDNA or gDNA that made up the material.

This CDR3 has 16 residues. Germline lookup yields CDR1 LNHDA and CDR2 SQIVND (reference sequence). V lost 6 bases, J lost 4 bases, and 21 bases lay in between. In the authors' workflow: Reference gene primer amplification in the assay estimated nucleated cell counts. Some clones are missing from TCRdb's copy, which holds only in-frame ones; the method was immunoSEQ multiplex PCR. The V and J calls and the clone size are those of that table, but D and trimming were determined from the DNA. Of fewer than 250,000 clones in the sample, approximately 91% are singletons; the top ten hold around 6.5%. The clonotype comes from a man aged 55 to 69 who had recovered from COVID-19. The specimen was peripheral blood. The chain is built from TRBV19 and TRBJ1-1, with D perhaps TRBD1 (6 bases). Here the CDR3 DNA reads TGTGCCAGTAGCATCAGGGACACTCCAGGGACCACTGAAGCTTTCTTT. Protein: CASSIRDTPGTTEAFF.